This section outlines one T cell receptor beta chain sequence together with its context. V dropped 1 base and J dropped 3 bases, with 9 bases sitting between them. Germline values: CDR1 MDHEN, CDR2 SYDVKM. CDR3 length equals 14 residues. The sample belongs to a study of OX40 agonist ivuxolimab in advanced cancers. The protocol was immunoSEQ multiplex PCR, while the TCRdb copy is restricted to in-frame clones and leaves out a portion. The data hold more than 80,000 clones, with about 90% observed a single time. V is TRBV28 and J is TRBJ1-1; no definite D call. The material was CD4+ or CD8+ T cells sorted from blood, obtained in a trial of the OX40 agonist ivuxolimab. This clonotype was obtained from an adult with an advanced solid tumor such as melanoma, head and neck, liver or kidney cancer. The DNA of the CDR3 is TGTGCCAGCAGTTTATCGTCATCGTACACTGAAGCTTTCTTT. Protein: CASSLSSSYTEAFF.